The clone carrying this T cell receptor (beta chain) was observed once. CDR1 and CDR2 (germline): SGHTS, YDEGEE. The CDR3 loop spans 16 amino acids. Trimming pared 4 bases from V and 5 bases from J, leaving 21 bases between. The data were obtained in a study of blood T cell repertoires in COVID-19. Repertoires were generated with immunoSEQ multiplex PCR, while TCRdb's copy carries only in-frame clones and drops some. Found here are about 69,000 clones, roughly 80% of them singletons; the top ten hold approximately 16%. This rearrangement joins TRBV5-8 to TRBJ2-5, with D possibly TRBD2 on 6 matching bases. Sequences were obtained from peripheral blood. This sequence was found in a man aged 60 to 69 with acute or convalescent COVID-19. CDR3 amino acids: CASSPGEAGSKETQYF. Written as DNA, the CDR3 is TGTGCCAGCAGCCCAGGAGAGGCGGGGTCTAAGGAGACCCAGTACTTC.